Following are 2 T cell receptor beta chains from one sample sequenced in a study of blood T cell repertoires in COVID-19 (dated by TCRdb to about 2020). Libraries were built with the immunoSEQ multiplex PCR assay. Here the immuneACCESS table is served through TCRdb, limited to in-frame sequences with V and J called. Missing clones are a known gap in these copies; in checked studies unresolved V genes cover under half, and the rest lacks a known reason. The sample profile shows 150,000 to 200,000 clones; roughly 86% of them were found once. The biggest ten clones account for 0.99% of the sample. Sequenced input: peripheral blood. The receptors here all came from a man between 18 and 29 years old with acute or convalescent COVID-19.

This clone has just one count. V usage is TRBV6-4 and J usage is TRBJ2-1, with 12 bases fitting TRBD2. Germline values: CDR1 MRHNA, CDR2 SNTAGT. Trimming cost V 3 bases and J 1 base; bases outside gene matches: 4. The CDR3 length is 17 residues. This CDR3 reads CASSEYGLAGSYNEQFF. The CDR3 region has the DNA TGTGCCAGCAGTGAATACGGACTAGCGGGGTCCTACAATGAGCAGTTCTTC.

V usage is TRBV10-3 and J usage is TRBJ1-1; D is uncertain. Germline V gives CDR1 ENHRY, CDR2 SYGVKD. The CDR3 has 13 amino acids. V lost 5 bases and J lost 4, with 11 bases in between. The CDR3 nucleotides read TGTGCCATCAGTTTAGATCGGGGCACTGAAGCTTTCTTT. This gives the protein CAISLDRGTEAFF.